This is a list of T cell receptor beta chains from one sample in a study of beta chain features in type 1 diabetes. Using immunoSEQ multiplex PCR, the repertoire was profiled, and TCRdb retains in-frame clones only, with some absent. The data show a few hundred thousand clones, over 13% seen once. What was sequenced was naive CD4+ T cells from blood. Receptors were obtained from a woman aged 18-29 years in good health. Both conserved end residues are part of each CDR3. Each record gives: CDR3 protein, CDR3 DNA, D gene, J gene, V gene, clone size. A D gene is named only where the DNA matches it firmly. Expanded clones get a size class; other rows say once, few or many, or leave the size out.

CDR3aa: CASSVSGRLKEWDF
CDR3nt: TGTGCCAGCAGTGTCAGCGGGAGACTAAAAGAATGGGACTTC
d_gene: TRBD2
j_gene: TRBJ2-4
v_gene: TRBV5-4
abundance: few

CDR3aa: CAWSVDRYYGYTF
CDR3nt: TGTGCCTGGAGCGTTGACAGGTACTATGGCTACACCTTC
d_gene: .
j_gene: TRBJ1-2
v_gene: TRBV30
abundance: few

CDR3aa: CASSSRTSGAVSSYNEQFF
CDR3nt: TGTGCCAGCAGCTCCAGGACTAGCGGGGCCGTCAGCTCCTACAATGAGCAGTTCTTC
d_gene: TRBD2
j_gene: TRBJ2-1
v_gene: TRBV7-2
abundance: .

CDR3aa: CASSLGLAGLLRTQYF
CDR3nt: TGTGCCAGCAGCTTAGGCCTAGCGGGCCTTTTGCGAACCCAGTACTTC
d_gene: TRBD2
j_gene: TRBJ2-5
v_gene: TRBV7-2
abundance: few

CDR3aa: CASREGLAGGNQETQYF
CDR3nt: TGTGCCAGCAGGGAAGGGCTAGCGGGAGGTAATCAAGAGACCCAGTACTTC
d_gene: TRBD2
j_gene: TRBJ2-5
v_gene: TRBV9
abundance: few

CDR3aa: CASSLQGGASYEQYF
CDR3nt: TGTGCCAGCAGTCTACAGGGGGGCGCCTCCTACGAGCAGTACTTC
d_gene: TRBD1
j_gene: TRBJ2-7
v_gene: TRBV28
abundance: .

CDR3aa: CASSPLYNEQFF
CDR3nt: TGTGCCAGCAGTCCACTATACAATGAGCAGTTCTTC
d_gene: .
j_gene: TRBJ2-1
v_gene: TRBV6-5
abundance: .

CDR3aa: CASSANFYGYTF
CDR3nt: TGCGCCAGCAGTGCCAACTTCTATGGCTACACCTTC
d_gene: .
j_gene: TRBJ1-2
v_gene: TRBV10-1
abundance: few

CDR3aa: CAWRRGLAETNEQFF
CDR3nt: TGTGCCTGGAGAAGGGGACTAGCGGAGACCAATGAGCAGTTCTTC
d_gene: TRBD2
j_gene: TRBJ2-1
v_gene: TRBV30
abundance: few

CDR3aa: CAWSGGPNQPQHF
CDR3nt: TGTGCCTGGAGCGGGGGGCCCAATCAGCCCCAGCATTTT
d_gene: .
j_gene: TRBJ1-5
v_gene: TRBV30
abundance: few

CDR3aa: CAWSGSGTELKQYF
CDR3nt: TGTGCCTGGAGTGGCTCCGGGACAGAGCTCAAGCAGTACTTC
d_gene: TRBD1
j_gene: TRBJ2-7
v_gene: TRBV30
abundance: few

CDR3aa: CSVVQGGKGEAFF
CDR3nt: TGCAGCGTTGTCCAGGGGGGTAAGGGTGAAGCTTTCTTT
d_gene: TRBD1
j_gene: TRBJ1-1
v_gene: TRBV29-1
abundance: few

CDR3aa: CAWNEIGTSGYEQYF
CDR3nt: TGTGCCTGGAATGAAATCGGGACTAGCGGCTACGAGCAGTACTTC
d_gene: TRBD2
j_gene: TRBJ2-7
v_gene: TRBV30
abundance: .

CDR3aa: CASSLQVAGLSSYEQYF
CDR3nt: TGTGCCAGCAGTTTACAGGTTGCGGGGCTGAGCTCCTACGAGCAGTACTTC
d_gene: .
j_gene: TRBJ2-7
v_gene: TRBV28
abundance: few

CDR3aa: CASSTQGNQPQHF
CDR3nt: TGTGCCAGTAGTACCCAGGGTAATCAGCCCCAGCATTTT
d_gene: .
j_gene: TRBJ1-5
v_gene: TRBV19
abundance: few

CDR3aa: CASSLTLDIEQYF
CDR3nt: TGTGCCAGCAGCTTAACTCTCGATATCGAGCAGTACTTC
d_gene: .
j_gene: TRBJ2-7
v_gene: TRBV7-2
abundance: .

CDR3aa: CAWSHAGRHEQYF
CDR3nt: TGTGCCTGGAGTCACGCAGGGCGCCACGAGCAGTACTTC
d_gene: .
j_gene: TRBJ2-7
v_gene: TRBV30
abundance: .

CDR3aa: CASSADRLAKNIQYF
CDR3nt: TGTGCCAGCAGTGCGGACAGGCTAGCCAAAAACATTCAGTACTTC
d_gene: TRBD1
j_gene: TRBJ2-4
v_gene: TRBV2
abundance: few

CDR3aa: CASSTGRRGAETQYF
CDR3nt: TGTGCCAGCAGTACCGGGCGCCGGGGTGCCGAGACCCAGTACTTC
d_gene: .
j_gene: TRBJ2-5
v_gene: TRBV28
abundance: .

CDR3aa: CAISESDRGNQPQHF
CDR3nt: TGTGCCATCAGTGAGTCGGACAGGGGAAATCAGCCCCAGCATTTT
d_gene: TRBD1
j_gene: TRBJ1-5
v_gene: TRBV10-3
abundance: .

CDR3aa: CASSPEGAGTETQYF
CDR3nt: TGTGCCAGCAGCCCGGAGGGGGCAGGGACAGAGACCCAGTACTTC
d_gene: .
j_gene: TRBJ2-5
v_gene: TRBV4-2
abundance: .

CDR3aa: CASSPSSQTQYF
CDR3nt: TGTGCCAGCAGTCCTAGCAGCCAGACCCAGTACTTC
d_gene: .
j_gene: TRBJ2-5
v_gene: TRBV27
abundance: .

CDR3aa: CASNPGHPGEDTQYF
CDR3nt: TGTGCCAGTAATCCGGGACATCCAGGGGAGGATACGCAGTATTTT
d_gene: .
j_gene: TRBJ2-3
v_gene: TRBV19
abundance: few

CDR3aa: CSGRQGGSYEQYF
CDR3nt: TGCAGCGGCCGACAGGGGGGTTCCTACGAGCAGTACTTC
d_gene: TRBD1
j_gene: TRBJ2-7
v_gene: TRBV29-1
abundance: .

CDR3aa: CAWGVGAHNEQFF
CDR3nt: TGTGCCTGGGGGGTGGGGGCTCACAATGAGCAGTTCTTC
d_gene: .
j_gene: TRBJ2-1
v_gene: TRBV30
abundance: few

CDR3aa: CSAAGGEQFF
CDR3nt: TGCAGTGCGGCGGGGGGTGAGCAGTTCTTC
d_gene: TRBD2
j_gene: TRBJ2-1
v_gene: TRBV20-1
abundance: few

CDR3aa: CATSRGLAGNTDTQYF
CDR3nt: TGTGCCACCAGCAGGGGACTAGCGGGAAACACAGATACGCAGTATTTT
d_gene: TRBD2
j_gene: TRBJ2-3
v_gene: TRBV15
abundance: .

CDR3aa: CAWSVLGGYTGELFF
CDR3nt: TGTGCCTGGAGTGTACTGGGGGGATACACCGGGGAGCTGTTTTTT
d_gene: .
j_gene: TRBJ2-2
v_gene: TRBV30
abundance: few

CDR3aa: CASSLGGLAGVGEQYF
CDR3nt: TGTGCCAGCAGCTTGGGTGGACTAGCGGGAGTGGGCGAGCAGTACTTC
d_gene: TRBD2
j_gene: TRBJ2-7
v_gene: TRBV5-4
abundance: .

CDR3aa: CASSPGQTEAFF
CDR3nt: TGTGCCAGCAGCCCCGGACAGACCGAAGCTTTCTTT
d_gene: .
j_gene: TRBJ1-1
v_gene: TRBV5-4
abundance: few

CDR3aa: CASSLVTGLRNEQFF
CDR3nt: TGTGCCAGCAGCTTAGTGACAGGGCTTCGGAATGAGCAGTTCTTC
d_gene: TRBD1
j_gene: TRBJ2-1
v_gene: TRBV7-2
abundance: few

CDR3aa: CASSLGTSGRALGEQFF
CDR3nt: TGTGCCAGCAGTCTGGGGACTAGCGGGAGGGCCTTGGGTGAGCAGTTCTTC
d_gene: TRBD2
j_gene: TRBJ2-1
v_gene: TRBV28
abundance: .

CDR3aa: CASHRVAGELFF
CDR3nt: TGTGCCAGCCACAGGGTGGCCGGGGAGCTGTTTTTT
d_gene: .
j_gene: TRBJ2-2
v_gene: TRBV2
abundance: few

CDR3aa: CASSVSGQRSTEAFF
CDR3nt: TGTGCCAGCAGCGTTTCTGGACAGAGAAGTACTGAAGCTTTCTTT
d_gene: .
j_gene: TRBJ1-1
v_gene: TRBV9
abundance: .

CDR3aa: CASITHSGSGGSGEQYF
CDR3nt: TGTGCCAGCATCACCCATAGTGGTAGCGGGGGCTCAGGCGAGCAGTACTTC
d_gene: TRBD2
j_gene: TRBJ2-7
v_gene: TRBV27
abundance: few

CDR3aa: CASSEGQTNYGYTF
CDR3nt: TGCGCCAGCAGCGAGGGACAAACGAACTATGGCTACACCTTC
d_gene: .
j_gene: TRBJ1-2
v_gene: TRBV5-1
abundance: few

CDR3aa: CASSPGGTGSFIQYF
CDR3nt: TGTGCCAGCAGCCCAGGGGGGACAGGGTCTTTCATTCAGTACTTC
d_gene: TRBD1
j_gene: TRBJ2-4
v_gene: TRBV7-2
abundance: few

CDR3aa: CASLNRERSYEQYF
CDR3nt: TGTGCCAGCCTTAACCGGGAGAGGAGCTACGAGCAGTACTTC
d_gene: .
j_gene: TRBJ2-7
v_gene: TRBV28
abundance: .

CDR3aa: CASSPAWTDQETQYF
CDR3nt: TGCGCCAGCAGCCCCGCCTGGACAGACCAAGAGACCCAGTACTTC
d_gene: .
j_gene: TRBJ2-5
v_gene: TRBV5-1
abundance: few

CDR3aa: CASSTRGGFRHF
CDR3nt: TGTGCCAGCAGTACCCGCGGGGGTTTCAGGCATTTT
d_gene: .
j_gene: TRBJ1-5
v_gene: TRBV27
abundance: few

CDR3aa: CASSPWTSAETQYF
CDR3nt: TGTGCCAGCAGCCCTTGGACTAGCGCGGAGACCCAGTACTTC
d_gene: TRBD2
j_gene: TRBJ2-5
v_gene: TRBV11-3
abundance: .

CDR3aa: CAISPAGPSSYEQYF
CDR3nt: TGTGCCATCAGTCCCGCGGGACCTTCCTCCTACGAGCAGTACTTC
d_gene: .
j_gene: TRBJ2-7
v_gene: TRBV10-3
abundance: .

CDR3aa: CAWSVDTGELFF
CDR3nt: TGTGCCTGGAGTGTCGACACCGGGGAGCTGTTTTTT
d_gene: .
j_gene: TRBJ2-2
v_gene: TRBV30
abundance: few

CDR3aa: CASGFGQGNNEQFF
CDR3nt: TGTGCTAGTGGTTTCGGACAGGGGAACAATGAGCAGTTCTTC
d_gene: TRBD1
j_gene: TRBJ2-1
v_gene: TRBV12-5
abundance: .

CDR3aa: CASSHPGQIGTEAFF
CDR3nt: TGCGCCAGCAGCCACCCGGGACAGATAGGCACTGAAGCTTTCTTT
d_gene: TRBD1
j_gene: TRBJ1-1
v_gene: TRBV4-3
abundance: .

CDR3aa: CASSQWGGPSGANVLTF
CDR3nt: TGCGCCAGCAGCCAATGGGGAGGGCCGTCAGGGGCCAACGTCCTGACTTTC
d_gene: TRBD2
j_gene: TRBJ2-6
v_gene: TRBV4-3
abundance: .

CDR3aa: CASSRQETQYF
CDR3nt: TGTGCCAGCAGCCGCCAAGAGACCCAGTACTTC
d_gene: .
j_gene: TRBJ2-5
v_gene: TRBV9
abundance: few

CDR3aa: CASSDSRNTEAFF
CDR3nt: TGTGCCAGCAGTGACTCCAGGAACACTGAAGCTTTCTTT
d_gene: .
j_gene: TRBJ1-1
v_gene: TRBV2
abundance: few

CDR3aa: CASSPSPTGFPNEQYF
CDR3nt: TGTGCCAGCAGCCCATCTCCAACAGGGTTTCCCAACGAGCAGTACTTC
d_gene: .
j_gene: TRBJ2-7
v_gene: TRBV11-1
abundance: .

CDR3aa: CSVGGTAWDTQYF
CDR3nt: TGCAGCGTTGGGGGGACAGCTTGGGATACGCAGTATTTT
d_gene: TRBD1
j_gene: TRBJ2-3
v_gene: TRBV29-1
abundance: few

CDR3aa: CASSQDRIADKQFF
CDR3nt: TGCGCCAGCAGCCAAGATAGGATAGCGGATAAGCAGTTCTTC
d_gene: .
j_gene: TRBJ2-1
v_gene: TRBV4-3
abundance: .

CDR3aa: CASSYSGARNEQFF
CDR3nt: TGTGCCAGCAGTTACTCGGGGGCCCGGAATGAGCAGTTCTTC
d_gene: .
j_gene: TRBJ2-1
v_gene: TRBV6-5
abundance: .

CDR3aa: CASSTRQGSPREQYF
CDR3nt: TGTGCCAGCAGCACCCGACAGGGAAGCCCTCGCGAGCAGTACTTC
d_gene: TRBD1
j_gene: TRBJ2-7
v_gene: TRBV5-4
abundance: .

CDR3aa: CASSFGASRNTGELFF
CDR3nt: TGTGCCAGCAGCTTCGGAGCCTCCCGGAACACCGGGGAGCTGTTTTTT
d_gene: .
j_gene: TRBJ2-2
v_gene: TRBV5-4
abundance: .

CDR3aa: CASSPPSGGAAYEQYF
CDR3nt: TGTGCCAGCTCACCCCCGTCCGGGGGGGCAGCCTACGAGCAGTACTTC
d_gene: TRBD2
j_gene: TRBJ2-7
v_gene: TRBV18
abundance: .